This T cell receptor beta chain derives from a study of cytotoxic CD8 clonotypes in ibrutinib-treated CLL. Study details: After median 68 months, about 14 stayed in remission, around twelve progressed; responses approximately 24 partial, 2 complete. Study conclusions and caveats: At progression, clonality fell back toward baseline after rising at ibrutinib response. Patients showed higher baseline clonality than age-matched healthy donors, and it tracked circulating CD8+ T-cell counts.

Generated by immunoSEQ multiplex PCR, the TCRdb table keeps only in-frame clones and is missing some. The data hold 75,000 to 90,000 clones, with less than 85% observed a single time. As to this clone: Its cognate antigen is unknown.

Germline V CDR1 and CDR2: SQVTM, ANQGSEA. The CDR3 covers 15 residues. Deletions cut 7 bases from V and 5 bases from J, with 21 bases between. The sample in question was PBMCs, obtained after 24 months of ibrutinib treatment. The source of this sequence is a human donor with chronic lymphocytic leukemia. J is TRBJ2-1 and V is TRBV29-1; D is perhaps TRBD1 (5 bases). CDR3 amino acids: CSAPTAGILNNEQFF. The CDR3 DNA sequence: TGCAGCGCCCCGACGGCAGGGATCCTTAACAATGAGCAGTTCTTC.